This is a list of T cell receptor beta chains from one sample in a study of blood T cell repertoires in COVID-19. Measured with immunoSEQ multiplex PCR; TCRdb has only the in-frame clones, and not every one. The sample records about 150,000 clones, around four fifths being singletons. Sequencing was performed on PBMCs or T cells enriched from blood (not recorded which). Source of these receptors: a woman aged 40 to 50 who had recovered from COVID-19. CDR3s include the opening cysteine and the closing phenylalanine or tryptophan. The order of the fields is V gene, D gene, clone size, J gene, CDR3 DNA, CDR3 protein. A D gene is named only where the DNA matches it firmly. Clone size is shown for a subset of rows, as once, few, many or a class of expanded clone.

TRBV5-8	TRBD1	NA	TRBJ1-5	TGTGCCAGCAGCTGGGGGGACAGGGGTCAGCCCCAGCATTTT	CASSWGDRGQPQHF
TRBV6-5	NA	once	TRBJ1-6	TGTGCCACCAAGACAGCTACTAATTCACCCCTCCACTTT	CATKTATNSPLHF
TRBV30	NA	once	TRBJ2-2	TGTGCCTGGAGTGCCCCAGAGGCAGGGGGGACCGGGGAGCTGTTTTTT	CAWSAPEAGGTGELFF
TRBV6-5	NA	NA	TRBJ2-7	TGTGCCAGCAACCCGGGTAACTCCTACGAGCAGTACTTC	CASNPGNSYEQYF
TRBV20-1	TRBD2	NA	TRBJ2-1	TGCAGTGCTAGTGTGGGGACTAGTATTATGCATGAGCAGTTCTTC	CSASVGTSIMHEQFF
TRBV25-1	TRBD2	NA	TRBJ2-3	TGTGCCAGCAGCTGGGTCAGCGGGGCCAGCACAGATACGCAGTATTTT	CASSWVSGASTDTQYF
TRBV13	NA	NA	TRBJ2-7	TGTGCCAGCAGTTTTTCGACAGGACCTTCCTACGAGCAGTACTTC	CASSFSTGPSYEQYF
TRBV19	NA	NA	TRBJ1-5	TGTGCCAGTAGTTTAGAAGCGCAGCTAAATAGCAATCAGCCCCAGCATTTT	CASSLEAQLNSNQPQHF
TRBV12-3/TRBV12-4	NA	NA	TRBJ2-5	TGTGCCAGCAGTTCCACAGGGAAAGAGACCCAGTACTTC	CASSSTGKETQYF
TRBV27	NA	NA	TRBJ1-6	TGTGCCAGCAGTTTGTGGGGGGGCGGTTCACCCCTCCACTTT	CASSLWGGGSPLHF
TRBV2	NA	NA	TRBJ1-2	TGTGCCAGCAGTGGGGGACTAGACTATGGCTACACCTTC	CASSGGLDYGYTF
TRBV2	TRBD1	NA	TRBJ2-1	TGTGCCAGCAGTCCGGACAGGGGGACACCATGGGAGCAGTTCTTC	CASSPDRGTPWEQFF
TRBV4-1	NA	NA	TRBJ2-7	TGCGCCAGCAGCCAAGGAATTCCCACCCTAAACTACGAGCAGTACTTC	CASSQGIPTLNYEQYF
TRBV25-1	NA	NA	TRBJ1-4	TGTGCCAGCAGTGTTTCAGAGGATGAAAAACTGTTTTTT	CASSVSEDEKLFF
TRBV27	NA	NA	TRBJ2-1	TGTGCCAGCAGCTTAACACGCAATGAGCAGTTCTTC	CASSLTRNEQFF
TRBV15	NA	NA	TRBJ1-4	TGTGCCACCAGCAGAGATCCCGGCAGGGTATCTGGTGAAAAACTGTTTTTT	CATSRDPGRVSGEKLFF
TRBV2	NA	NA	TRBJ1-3	TGTGCCAGCAGTGATGACCAGAACTACTTCTCTGGAAACACCATATATTTT	CASSDDQNYFSGNTIYF
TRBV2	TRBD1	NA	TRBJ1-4	TGTGCCAGCAGTACCGGGACAGGGGGAACCGGGGAAAAACTGTTTTTT	CASSTGTGGTGEKLFF
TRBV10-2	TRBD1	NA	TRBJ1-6	TGCGCCAGCAGTGAGTCTGGACAGGGTATAAGATCACCCCTCCACTTT	CASSESGQGIRSPLHF
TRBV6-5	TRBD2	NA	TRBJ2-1	TGTGCCAGCAGTTACGTAGCGGGGGGAGACAATGAGCAGTTCTTC	CASSYVAGGDNEQFF
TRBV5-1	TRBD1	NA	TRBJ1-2	TGCGCCAGCAGCTTGGGAGGCGGGACAGCTTATGGCTACACCTTC	CASSLGGGTAYGYTF
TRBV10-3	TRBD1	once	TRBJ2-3	TGTGCCATCAGATCGGACAGGGGTAGCACAGATACGCAGTATTTT	CAIRSDRGSTDTQYF
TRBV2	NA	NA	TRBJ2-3	TGTGCCAGCAGGGTTGGGACTTGGGCCACAGATACGCAGTATTTT	CASRVGTWATDTQYF
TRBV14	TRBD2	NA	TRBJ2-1	TGTGCCAGCAGCCAGGGTGGGCTAGCGGGACACAATGAGCAGTTCTTC	CASSQGGLAGHNEQFF
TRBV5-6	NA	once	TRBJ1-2	TGTGCCAGCAGAGGAAGTGGGGCGGGATATGGCTACACCTTC	CASRGSGAGYGYTF
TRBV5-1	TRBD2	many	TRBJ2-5	TGCGCCAGCAGCCAACGGACTAGCGGGAGAGGGACCCAGTACTTC	CASSQRTSGRGTQYF
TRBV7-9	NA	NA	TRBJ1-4	TGTGCCAGCAGCGGGGCGAGCCCTGAAAAACTGTTTTTT	CASSGASPEKLFF
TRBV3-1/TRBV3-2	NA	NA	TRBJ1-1	TGTGCCAGCAGCCAAACCGGGATGTCGGACGGGGCTTTCTTT	CASSQTGMSDGAFF
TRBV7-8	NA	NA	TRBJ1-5	TGTGCCAGCAGCTTAGTTACCCAGAGCAATCAGCCCCAGCATTTT	CASSLVTQSNQPQHF
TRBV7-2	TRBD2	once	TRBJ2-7	TGTGCCAGCAGTTCCCGGGCTAGCGGGGGGGCTTACGAGCAGTACTTC	CASSSRASGGAYEQYF
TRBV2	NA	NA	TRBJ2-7	TGTGCCAGCAGTGTAAGGACTACACTTACTAACGAGCAGTACTTC	CASSVRTTLTNEQYF
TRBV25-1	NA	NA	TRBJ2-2	TGTGCCAGCAGTGCGGGTCCCGGGGAGCTGTTTTTT	CASSAGPGELFF
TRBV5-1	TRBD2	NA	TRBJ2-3	TGCGCCAGCAGCTTAGGCGGGAGGGGCACAGATACGCAGTATTTT	CASSLGGRGTDTQYF
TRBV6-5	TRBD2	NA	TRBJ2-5	TGTGCCAGCACCCCAGGACTGGGGAGGGAAGAGACCCAGTACTTC	CASTPGLGREETQYF
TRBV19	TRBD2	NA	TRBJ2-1	TGTGCCAGTAGTCCCTGGGAGGGGAAGGGCAATGAGCAGTTCTTC	CASSPWEGKGNEQFF
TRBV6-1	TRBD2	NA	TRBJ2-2	TGTGCCAGCAGTGAAGCGCTCGAACTAGCGGGGCCCACCGGGGAGCTGTTTTTT	CASSEALELAGPTGELFF
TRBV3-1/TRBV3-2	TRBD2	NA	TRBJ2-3	TGTGCCAGCAGGACTAGCGGCGGCACAGATACGCAGTATTTT	CASRTSGGTDTQYF
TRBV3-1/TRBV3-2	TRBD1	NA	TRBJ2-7	TGTGCCAGCAGCCAAGAGGGACAGGGGCCCTACGAGCAGTACTTC	CASSQEGQGPYEQYF
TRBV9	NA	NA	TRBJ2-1	TGTGCCAGCAGCCCCTCCGCTACCGAGCAGTTCTTC	CASSPSATEQFF
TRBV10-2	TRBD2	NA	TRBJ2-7	TGCGCCAGCAGTCCGGGACTAGCGGGCTACGAGCAGTACTTC	CASSPGLAGYEQYF
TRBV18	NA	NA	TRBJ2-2	TGTGCCAGCTCCCCATCCGGGAACACCGGGGAGCTGTTTTTT	CASSPSGNTGELFF
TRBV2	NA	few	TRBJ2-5	TGTGCCAGCATAAAGGGGCCTTCTCAAGAGACCCAGTACTTC	CASIKGPSQETQYF
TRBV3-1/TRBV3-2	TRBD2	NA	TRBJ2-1	TGTGCCAGCAGCCAAGACCTAGCGGGAGACAATGAGCAGTTCTTC	CASSQDLAGDNEQFF
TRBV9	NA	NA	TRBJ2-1	TGTGCCAGCAGCGAAGGGGATGAGCAGTTCTTC	CASSEGDEQFF
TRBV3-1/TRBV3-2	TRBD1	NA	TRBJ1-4	TGTGCCAGCAGCCAAGAAGAGGAGACAGGGGCAACTAATGAAAAACTGTTTTTT	CASSQEEETGATNEKLFF
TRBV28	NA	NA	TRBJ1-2	TGTGCCAGCAGTACACCAGGGTACTATGGCTACACCTTC	CASSTPGYYGYTF
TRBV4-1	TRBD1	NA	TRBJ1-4	TGCGCCAGCAGCTTTCGACAGGGAGGAACTAATGAAAAACTGTTTTTT	CASSFRQGGTNEKLFF
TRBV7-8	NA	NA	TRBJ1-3	TGTGCCAGCAGACGCGACCGGGGTGGACAGCTCGGAAACACCATATATTTT	CASRRDRGGQLGNTIYF
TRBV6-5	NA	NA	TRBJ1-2	TGTGCCAGCAGAGAGATGAGGGTGGACTATGGCTACACCTTC	CASREMRVDYGYTF
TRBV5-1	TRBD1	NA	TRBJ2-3	TGCGCCAGCAGCTTGGAAAACCAGGGGGCGGTAGATACGCAGTATTTT	CASSLENQGAVDTQYF
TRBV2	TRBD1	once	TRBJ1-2	TGTGCCAGCAGTGAAGCATATCAGGGGGACTATGGCTACACCTTC	CASSEAYQGDYGYTF
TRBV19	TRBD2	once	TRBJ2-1	TGTGCCAGTAGTTATAGCGGGAACAATGAGCAGTTCTTC	CASSYSGNNEQFF
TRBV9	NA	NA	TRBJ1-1	TGTGCCAGCAGCCCCCGGGTGTTCGGTGAAGCTTTCTTT	CASSPRVFGEAFF
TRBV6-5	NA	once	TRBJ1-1	TGTGCCAGCAGAGAGGTCATGAACACTGAAGCTTTCTTT	CASREVMNTEAFF
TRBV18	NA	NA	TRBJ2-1	TGTGCCAGCTCACCGGGGCAGGTTGAAGAGCAGTTCTTC	CASSPGQVEEQFF